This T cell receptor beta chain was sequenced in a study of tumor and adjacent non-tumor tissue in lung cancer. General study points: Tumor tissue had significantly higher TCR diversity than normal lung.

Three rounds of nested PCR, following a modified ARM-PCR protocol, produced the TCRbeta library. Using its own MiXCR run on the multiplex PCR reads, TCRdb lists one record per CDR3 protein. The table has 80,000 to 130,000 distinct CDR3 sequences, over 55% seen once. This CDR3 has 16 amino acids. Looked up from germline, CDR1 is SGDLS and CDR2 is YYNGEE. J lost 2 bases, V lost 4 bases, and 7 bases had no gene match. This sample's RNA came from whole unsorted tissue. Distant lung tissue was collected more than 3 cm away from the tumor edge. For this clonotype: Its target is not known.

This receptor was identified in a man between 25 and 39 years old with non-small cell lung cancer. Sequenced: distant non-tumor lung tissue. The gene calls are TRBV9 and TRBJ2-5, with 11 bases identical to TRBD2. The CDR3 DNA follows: TGTGCCAGCAGCAAGAAGGCTAGCGGGGGGCAAGAGACCCAGTACTTC. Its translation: CASSKKASGGQETQYF.